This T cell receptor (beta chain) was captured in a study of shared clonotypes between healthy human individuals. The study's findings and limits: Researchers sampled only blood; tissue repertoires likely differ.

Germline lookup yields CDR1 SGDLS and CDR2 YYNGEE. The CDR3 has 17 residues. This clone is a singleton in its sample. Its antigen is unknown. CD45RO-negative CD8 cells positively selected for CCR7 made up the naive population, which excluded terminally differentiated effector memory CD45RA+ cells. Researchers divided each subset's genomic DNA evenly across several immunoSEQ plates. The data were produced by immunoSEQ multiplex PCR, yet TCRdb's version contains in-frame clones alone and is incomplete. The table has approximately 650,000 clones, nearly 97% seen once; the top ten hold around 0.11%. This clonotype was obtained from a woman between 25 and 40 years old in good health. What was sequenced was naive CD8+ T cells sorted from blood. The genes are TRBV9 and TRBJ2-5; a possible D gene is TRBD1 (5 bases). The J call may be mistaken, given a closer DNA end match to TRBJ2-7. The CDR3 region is CASSVFLDRGSSYEQYF. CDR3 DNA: TGTGCCAGCAGCGTTTTTCTGGATAGGGGCTCCTCCTACGAGCAGTACTTC.